Included here is one TCR beta chain sequence, with context. V was cut by 3 bases and J by 3 bases, with 12 bases left in between. This CDR3 region has 14 residues. Germline V gives CDR1 SQVTM, CDR2 ANQGSEA. These data belong to a study of control samples from healthy donors and cancer patients. Measured with immunoSEQ multiplex PCR; TCRdb has only the in-frame clones, and not every one. The sample yields 1,500 to 2,500 clones, approximately 78% seen once. This clonotype was obtained from a female donor with lung cancer. J is TRBJ1-5 and V is TRBV29-1; the D is unclear. Sequencing was performed on formalin-fixed, paraffin-embedded tissue. CDR3 in DNA: TGCAGCGTTGAGGCGCGGGGTCCCAATCAGCCCCAGCATTTT. Encoded protein: CSVEARGPNQPQHF. Complete variable domain (other parts from reference TRBV29-1 and TRBJ1-5): SAVISQKPSRDICQRGTSLTIQCQVDSQVTMMFWYRQQPGQSLTLIATANQGSEATYESGFVIDKFPISRPNLTFSTLTVSNMSPEDSSIYLCSVEARGPNQPQHFGDGTRLSIL.